This TCR beta chain was recovered during a study of cytomegalovirus exposure and HLA in healthy donors. Study overall: The study's early data release held tens of millions of unique TCRs from HLA-typed donors. There were around 390 genotyped donors. Of these, roughly 84% fell in the genetic ancestry cluster associated with self-reported Caucasian donors.

This clone was detected once. This PCR relied on a set of 60 Vbeta primers and 13 Jbeta primers. Repertoires were generated with immunoSEQ multiplex PCR, while TCRdb's copy carries only in-frame clones and drops some. The sample has approximately 150,000 clones; about 80% are singletons. This CDR3 has 15 residues. CDR1 and CDR2 from the germline V gene are SNHLY and FYNNEI. V trimming: 8 bases; J trimming: 6 bases; junction bases outside the gene matches: 5. The chain joins TRBV2 to TRBJ2-1, with 15 positions matching TRBD2. The source material was PBMCs. This TCR derives from a woman between 40 and 55 years old in good health and CMV-seronegative. This CDR3 is CASWTSGRVGNEQFF. CDR3 coding DNA: TGTGCCAGCTGGACTAGCGGGAGGGTTGGCAATGAGCAGTTCTTC.